These T cell receptor beta chains were read from a single sample in a study of Graves' ophthalmopathy and Graves' hyperthyroidism. TCRdb fed the multiplex PCR reads into MiXCR, producing one record per CDR3 protein. This sample has some 240,000 distinct CDR3 sequences; around 50% occur once, and the top ten carry less than 60%. The sample was peripheral blood. All receptors derive from an adult man with Graves' ophthalmopathy. Both conserved end residues are part of each CDR3. D genes are given only for firm matches. Some rows mark clone size as missing; the rest say once, few, many or name a class of expanded clone.

TRBV9,-,-,TRBJ1-6,TGTGCCAGCAGCGCCTCCCCCCTCCACTTT,CASSASPLHF
TRBV7-2,TRBD2,-,TRBJ2-2,TGTGCCAGCAGCCCCTCCGGGGGGGCCCACGGGGAGCTGTTTTTT,CASSPSGGAHGELFF
TRBV7-9,-,few,TRBJ1-1,TGTGCCAGCAGCCGGAGCTTGGGCACTGAAGCTTTCTTT,CASSRSLGTEAFF
TRBV11-2,TRBD2,-,TRBJ2-2,TGTGCCAGCAGCTTAGTTGGCGGGGGGGACGGGGAGCTGTTTTTT,CASSLVGGGDGELFF
TRBV5-4,-,-,TRBJ2-6,TGTGCCAGCAGCCCAACAGGACCTGGGGCCAACGTCCTGACTTTC,CASSPTGPGANVLTF
TRBV5-1,-,-,TRBJ1-1,TGCGCCAGCAGCTTGATGGGGATGAGAATGAACACTGAAGCTTTCTTT,CASSLMGMRMNTEAFF
TRBV7-9,-,few,TRBJ1-2,TGTGCCAGCAGCTTAGACTTGGATTATGGCTACACCTTC,CASSLDLDYGYTF
TRBV7-9,-,-,TRBJ1-3,TGTGCCAGCAGTTTCGGTCGGGGGGTGAACACCATATATTTT,CASSFGRGVNTIYF
TRBV29-1,TRBD2,-,TRBJ2-3,TGCAGCGCCCTCGTGGTAGCGGGAGATGTAGATACGCAGTATTTT,CSALVVAGDVDTQYF
TRBV12-3/TRBV12-4,-,-,TRBJ2-5,TGTGCCAGCAGTTACCTCCAGGGGAGCGGTGAGACCCAGTACTTC,CASSYLQGSGETQYF
TRBV2,-,-,TRBJ2-3,TGTGCCAGCAGTGAAGTAGTCCTCTCCGCGGTGAGCACAGATACGCAGTATTTT,CASSEVVLSAVSTDTQYF
TRBV11-2,-,-,TRBJ2-5,TGTGCCAGCAACCGGGGAGCTTGGGAGACCCAGTACTTC,CASNRGAWETQYF
TRBV20-1,-,few,TRBJ1-5,TGCAGTGCTAGTGCGGCGGGGGGGCGTAGCAATCAGCCCCAGCATTTT,CSASAAGGRSNQPQHF
TRBV6-1,TRBD1,-,TRBJ1-2,TGTGCCAGCAGTGGCCACAGGGGGGGCAACTATGGCTACACCTTC,CASSGHRGGNYGYTF
TRBV5-1,-,-,TRBJ1-1,TGTGCCAGCAGCCCGAACAGGGCCCCTGAAGCTTTCTTT,CASSPNRAPEAFF
TRBV20-1,-,-,TRBJ1-5,TGCAGTGCTAGGGCAGGGAATCAGCCCCAGCATTTT,CSARAGNQPQHF
TRBV7-9,-,-,TRBJ1-2,TGTGCCAGCAGCTTTATCTTGGGCTATGGCTACACCTTC,CASSFILGYGYTF
TRBV20-1,TRBD1,-,TRBJ1-2,TGCAGCTTAGAACGGCAGGGGGGGTACTATGGCTACACCTTC,CSLERQGGYYGYTF
TRBV2,TRBD2,-,TRBJ2-7,TGTGCCAGCAGTGAAGGACTAGCGGAGGGGTCCTACGAGCAGTACTTC,CASSEGLAEGSYEQYF
TRBV10-3,-,many,TRBJ2-7,TGTGCCATCAGTCGGCAGGCAGGGACCTACGAGCAGTACTTC,CAISRQAGTYEQYF